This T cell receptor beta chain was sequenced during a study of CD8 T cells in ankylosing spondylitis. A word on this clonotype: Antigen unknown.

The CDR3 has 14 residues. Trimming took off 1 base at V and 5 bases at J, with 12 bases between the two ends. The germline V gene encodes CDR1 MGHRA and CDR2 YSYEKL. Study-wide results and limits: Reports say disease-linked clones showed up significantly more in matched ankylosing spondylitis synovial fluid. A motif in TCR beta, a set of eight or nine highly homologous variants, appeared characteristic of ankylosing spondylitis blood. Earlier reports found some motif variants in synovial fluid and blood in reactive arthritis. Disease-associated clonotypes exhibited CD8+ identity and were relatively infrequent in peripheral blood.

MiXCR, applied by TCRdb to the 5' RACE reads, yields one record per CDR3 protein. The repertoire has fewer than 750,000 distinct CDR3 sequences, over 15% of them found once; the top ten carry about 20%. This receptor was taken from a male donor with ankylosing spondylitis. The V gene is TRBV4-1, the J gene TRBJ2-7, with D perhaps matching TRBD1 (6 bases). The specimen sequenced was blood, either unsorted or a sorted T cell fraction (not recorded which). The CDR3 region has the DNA TGCGCCAGCAGCCAAGCCCAGGGGTCAGACGAGCAGTACTTC. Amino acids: CASSQAQGSDEQYF.